The next 30 T cell receptor beta chains were all read from a single sample in a study of shared clonotypes between healthy human individuals. It was CD45RO-negative cells, positively selected for CCR7, that made up naive CD8 cells, with terminally differentiated effector memory CD45RA+ cells excluded. Profiled with immunoSEQ multiplex PCR; TCRdb holds only in-frame clones, not every one. The sample records around 2,100,000 clones, approximately 95% being singletons. Input material: naive CD8+ T cells sorted from blood. Receptor source: a man aged 18 to 30 in good health.

The genes are TRBV9 and TRBJ1-1; D not certain. Between the trimmed V and J ends, which lost 0 bases and 0 bases, there was a span of 9 bases. CDR3 length: 15 residues. Looked up from germline, CDR1 is SGDLS and CDR2 is YYNGEE. The CDR3 protein is CASSVVEQLNTEAFF. In DNA, the CDR3 is TGTGCCAGCAGCGTAGTCGAACAGCTGAACACTGAAGCTTTCTTT. Complete variable domain (other parts from reference TRBV9 and TRBJ1-1): DSGVTQTPKHLITATGQRVTLRCSPRSGDLSVYWYQQSLDQGLQFLIQYYNGEERAKGNILERFSAQQFPDLHSELNLSSLELGDSALYFCASSVVEQLNTEAFFGQGTRLTVV.

The rearrangement uses TRBV27 and TRBJ2-7, with 10 bases fitting TRBD2. Germline values: CDR1 MNHEY, CDR2 SMNVEV (reference sequence). Germline trimming cut 5 bases from V and 0 bases from J; bases unmatched to any gene: 4. This CDR3 region has 15 residues. The CDR3 nucleotides are TGTGCCAGCAGTATTAGCGGGGGGATCTCCTACGAGCAGTACTTC. It yields the protein CASSISGGISYEQYF.

Of note for this clone: Different DNA sequences within this sample yield the same CDR3. The CDR3 DNA reads TGCGCCAGCAGCTCGGACACAGATACGCAGTATTTT. This sequence encodes CASSSDTDTQYF. The chain joins TRBV5-1 to TRBJ2-3, with unresolved D. The V and J ends lost 3 bases and 2 bases respectively, with 4 bases between them. The CDR3 runs 12 residues. Germline assignment: CDR1 SGHRS and CDR2 YFSETQ.

This chain uses TRBV19 with TRBJ2-5, with 14 positions matching TRBD2. The CDR3 length is 16 residues. CDR1 and CDR2 (germline): LNHDA, SQIVND (reference sequence). The ends lost 5 bases at V and 1 base at J; junction bases unmatched: 3. For the CDR3, the DNA is TGTGCCAGTAGTCCAGGACTAGCGGGGGGCCAAGAGACCCAGTACTTC. Its protein product is CASSPGLAGGQETQYF.

V gene TRBV13 combines with J gene TRBJ2-5; D is possibly TRBD2 (6 bases). Germline V gene sequence: CDR1 PRHDT, CDR2 FYEKMQ (reference sequence). V was pared by 4 bases and J by 0 bases, with 12 bases between. CDR3 length equals 15 residues. Here the CDR3 DNA reads TGTGCCAGCAGCTGGGGAGGAGAGTACCAAGAGACCCAGTACTTC. This gives the protein CASSWGGEYQETQYF. The full variable domain, rest sourced from reference TRBV13 and TRBJ2-5, is AAGVIQSPRHLIKEKRETATLKCYPIPRHDTVYWYQQGPGQDPQFLISFYEKMQSDKGSIPDRFSAQQFSDYHSELNMSSLELGDSALYFCASSWGGEYQETQYFGPGTRLLVL.

The V call is TRBV10-3, the J call TRBJ2-7; D might be TRBD1 or TRBD2, each matching 5 bases. CDR1 and CDR2 from the germline V gene are ENHRY and SYGVKD. Trimming pared 1 base from V and 1 base from J, leaving 11 bases between. This CDR3 contains 15 residues. CDR3 loop: CAISEFQGGSYEQYF. CDR3 sequence (DNA): TGTGCCATCAGTGAGTTCCAGGGCGGGTCCTACGAGCAGTACTTC.

CDR3 nucleotide sequence: TGTGCCAGCAGTCAAGCAGGTTCCGGTAACGAGCAGTACTTC. Protein product: CASSQAGSGNEQYF. V is TRBV28 and J is TRBJ2-7; D gene unclear. The CDR3 extends over 14 amino acids. Trimming removed 5 bases at V and 5 bases at J, with 16 bases between. Looked up from germline, CDR1 is MDHEN and CDR2 is SYDVKM. The full variable domain, completed using reference TRBV28 and TRBJ2-7, is DVKVTQSSRYLVKRTGEKVFLECVQDMDHENMFWYRQDPGLGLRLIYFSYDVKMKEKGDIPEGYSVSREKKERFSLILESASTNQTSMYLCASSQAGSGNEQYFGPGTRLTVT.

The V call is TRBV5-1, the J call TRBJ2-7; no firm D call. The V end lost 4 bases, the J end lost 2 bases, and 10 bases lay between the germline ends. The CDR3 length is 13 residues. Per germline, CDR1 SGHRS and CDR2 YFSETQ. The CDR3, as DNA: TGCGCCAGCAGCATGGGTGGAACCTACGAGCAGTACTTC. Residues: CASSMGGTYEQYF.

V and J are TRBV27 and TRBJ2-1; D tentatively reads TRBD1 or TRBD2 (6 bases each). The CDR3 has 12 amino acids. V was cut by 8 bases and J by 7 bases, with 12 bases left in between. From germline, CDR1 is MNHEY and CDR2 SMNVEV (reference sequence). CDR3 residues: CASATGANEQFF. The CDR3 nucleotides read TGTGCCAGCGCGACGGGGGCGAATGAGCAGTTCTTC.

V and J are TRBV30 and TRBJ1-1; D is uncertain. Germline CDR1 GTSNPN, CDR2 SVGIG (reference sequence). CDR3 length: 11 amino acids. V dropped 0 bases and J dropped 7 bases, with 6 bases sitting between them. Here the CDR3 DNA reads TGTGCCTGGAGTGTACTAGATGAAGCTTTCTTT. This gives the protein CAWSVLDEAFF.

This clone is a singleton in its sample. The gene calls are TRBV2 and TRBJ2-3; no clear D gene. The ends were cut back, 3 bases at V and 2 bases at J, with 9 bases in the middle. The length of the CDR3 is 14 residues. The V gene's germline CDR1 is SNHLY and CDR2 FYNNEI. The chain's CDR3 is CASSESTPTDTQYF. The CDR3 region has the DNA TGTGCCAGCAGTGAGAGTACACCCACAGATACGCAGTATTTT.

The chain recombines TRBV11-3 with TRBJ2-7; the match to TRBD1 covers 8 bases. From germline, CDR1 is SGHNT and CDR2 YENEEA. CDR3 length: 14 residues. Trimming took 5 bases from V and 3 from J; bases not matched to a gene: 6. In DNA, the CDR3 is TGTGCCAGCAGCCCAGGGGGCGACCTCTACGAGCAGTACTTC. It specifies CASSPGGDLYEQYF.

With regard to this clone: Other nucleotide sequences from this sample produce the same CDR3. The chain combines TRBV29-1 with TRBJ1-2, with D tentatively TRBD1 (6 bases). Germline V gene lookup returns CDR1 SQVTM and CDR2 ANQGSEA. V was pared by 5 bases and J by 1 base, with 11 bases between. This CDR3 spans 13 amino acids. The CDR3, as DNA: TGCAGCGTTTTGACAGGAAGTAACTATGGCTACACCTTC. Its translation is CSVLTGSNYGYTF.

CDR3 sequence reads: CASSFGQLYGYTF. The CDR3 DNA is TGTGCCAGCAGTTTTGGACAGCTCTATGGCTACACCTTC. The chain carries TRBV27 and TRBJ1-2; a possible D gene is TRBD1 (6 bases). The V gene lost 3 bases and the J gene lost 4 bases, with 9 bases spanning the gap. The CDR3 is made up of 13 amino acids. Germline-derived CDR1 and CDR2 are MNHEY and SMNVEV (reference sequence).

This chain uses TRBV6-1 with TRBJ2-7; no clear D gene. Trimming left V 9 bases short and J 0 bases short, with 15 bases between. CDR1 and CDR2 (germline): MNHNS, SASEGT. This CDR3 is built from 14 residues. The CDR3, as DNA: TGTGCCAGTCTCGAAGGGCGATTCTCCTACGAGCAGTACTTC. Protein product: CASLEGRFSYEQYF.

Note on this clone: The sample contains more than one DNA sequence encoding this CDR3. The V call is TRBV7-9, the J call TRBJ1-6; no reliable D call. With 5 bases removed from V and 5 bases from J, the gap between germline ends came to 4 bases. Germline CDR1 reads SEHNR; CDR2 reads FQNEAQ (reference sequence). The CDR3 totals 12 residues. CDR3 bases: TGTGCCAGCAGCCGGGATAATTCACCCCTCCACTTT. The encoded protein is CASSRDNSPLHF.

With regard to this clone: This sample also contains other DNA sequences that code for the same CDR3. The gene calls are TRBV7-9 and TRBJ2-5; no definite D call. The germline V and J ends were trimmed by 6 bases and 2 bases, with 13 bases remaining between them. The CDR3 has 14 residues. CDR1 is SEHNR and CDR2 is FQNEAQ in the germline V gene (reference sequence). CDR3 loop: CASSSSGSQETQYF. CDR3 nucleotide sequence: TGTGCCAGCAGTTCATCCGGCAGTCAAGAGACCCAGTACTTC.

The chain has TRBV30 and TRBJ1-6, with D tentatively TRBD1 (5 bases). The CDR3 totals 17 residues. Germline V gene sequence: CDR1 GTSNPN, CDR2 SVGIG (reference sequence). Trimming pared 0 bases from V and 0 bases from J, leaving 12 bases between. CDR3 sequence (DNA): TGTGCCTGGAGTGTAGGGGCCGCGAGCTCCTATAATTCACCCCTCCACTTT. Amino acids: CAWSVGAASSYNSPLHF.

The sample holds one count of this clone. This rearrangement joins TRBV9 to TRBJ2-1, with 16 bases aligning to TRBD2. Germline CDR1 is SGDLS and CDR2 is YYNGEE. Trimming at V came to 2 bases and at J to 8 bases, leaving 16 bases not matched to a gene. The CDR3 is made up of 20 amino acids. CDR3 amino acids: CASSVGPGLAGGPGFDEQFF. In DNA form, the CDR3 reads TGTGCCAGCAGCGTTGGGCCGGGACTAGCGGGGGGGCCCGGGTTCGATGAGCAGTTCTTC.

The chain carries TRBV19 and TRBJ1-5, with 7 bases that match TRBD1. V lost 0 bases and J lost 4; bases outside the gene matches: 0. The CDR3 is 14 amino acids. Looked up from germline, CDR1 is LNHDA and CDR2 is SQIVND (reference sequence). The CDR3 protein is CASSIETGNQPQHF. The DNA for the CDR3 is TGTGCCAGTAGTATAGAGACAGGGAATCAGCCCCAGCATTTT.

The J gene is TRBJ2-7, the V gene TRBV9; tentatively, D is TRBD2 (6 bases). The CDR3 contains 15 residues. The germline V gene has CDR1 SGDLS and CDR2 YYNGEE. Trimming pared 0 bases from V and 0 bases from J, leaving 10 bases between. The CDR3 DNA reads as TGTGCCAGCAGCGTAGCGGTCGGGAGCTCCTACGAGCAGTACTTC. Protein sequence: CASSVAVGSSYEQYF.

The chain combines TRBV30 with TRBJ2-1; 7 bases line up with TRBD2. Unmatched junction bases numbered 9, after V lost 1 base and J lost 0 bases. The germline CDR1 and CDR2 sequences are GTSNPN and SVGIG (reference sequence). The CDR3 has 17 amino acids. In DNA, the CDR3 is TGTGCCTGGAGTGGCGAGCGGGAACCTATCTCCTACAATGAGCAGTTCTTC. Translating it yields CAWSGEREPISYNEQFF.

CDR3 in DNA: TGTGCCAGCAGCTTAGATAGGCAGGGGGGCCTAACAGATACGCAGTATTTT. Protein sequence: CASSLDRQGGLTDTQYF. The rearrangement links TRBV11-3 to TRBJ2-3, with D possibly matching TRBD1 (7 bases). Between the trimmed V and J ends, which lost 0 bases and 3 bases, there was a span of 16 bases. This CDR3 is built from 17 residues. Per the germline V gene, CDR1 is SGHNT and CDR2 is YENEEA.

On this clone itself: This sample includes further DNA sequences coding for the same CDR3. CDR3 in DNA: TGTGCCAGCAGCACCGGGACAGATTACGAGCAGTACTTC. It is translated as CASSTGTDYEQYF. J is TRBJ2-7 and V is TRBV27, with 7 bases aligning to TRBD1. CDR3 length equals 13 residues. V lost 6 bases and J lost 4; bases outside the gene matches: 6. Germline V lookup: CDR1 MNHEY, CDR2 SMNVEV (reference sequence).

The chain's CDR3 is CASSQTHEAFF. The DNA of the CDR3 is TGCGCCAGCAGCCAGACTCATGAAGCTTTCTTT. The chain has TRBV4-1 and TRBJ1-1; no clear D. The CDR3 length is 11 residues. Trimming stripped 3 bases from V and 7 bases from J, with 6 bases between. Germline values: CDR1 MGHRA, CDR2 YSYEKL.

The genes are TRBV2 and TRBJ1-4; a weak D match, TRBD1 (6 bases). The V gene lost 10 bases and the J gene lost 0 bases, with 15 bases spanning the gap. CDR1 is SNHLY and CDR2 is FYNNEI in the germline V gene. The CDR3 contains 15 residues. CDR3 in DNA: TGTGCCAACAAGGACAGCCTTGCAACTAATGAAAAACTGTTTTTT. Amino acid sequence: CANKDSLATNEKLFF.

V is TRBV29-1 and J is TRBJ2-3, with 10 bases that match TRBD1. Losses at the gene ends were 5 bases for V and 4 bases for J; bases not matched to a gene: 3. The CDR3 runs to 13 residues. Germline V gene sequence: CDR1 SQVTM, CDR2 ANQGSEA. The CDR3 protein is CSVSGQGADTQYF. The CDR3 DNA reads as TGCAGCGTTTCAGGACAGGGGGCAGATACGCAGTATTTT.

This chain connects TRBV11-2 to TRBJ2-6, with TRBD1 matching over 12 bases. Trimming removed 5 bases from V and 2 bases from J; junction bases left unmatched: 7. Germline assignment: CDR1 SGHAT and CDR2 FQNNGV. This CDR3 contains 18 residues. This CDR3 reads CASSAGTGGKTGANVLTF. For the CDR3, the DNA is TGTGCCAGCAGCGCGGGGACAGGGGGCAAGACTGGGGCCAACGTCCTGACTTTC.

The chain has TRBV5-1 and TRBJ2-3; the D is unclear. The germline gives CDR1 SGHRS, CDR2 YFSETQ. V shed 0 bases and J shed 6 bases, with 11 bases lying between them. This CDR3 has 14 amino acids. DNA for the CDR3: TGCGCCAGCAGCTTGGAGGTGCCTGCGGATACGCAGTATTTT. As protein: CASSLEVPADTQYF.

V gene TRBV7-8 combines with J gene TRBJ2-7; 7 nucleotides align to TRBD1. The CDR3 is 15 residues long. V trimming: 2 bases; J trimming: 2 bases; junction bases outside the gene matches: 6. Germline V lookup: CDR1 SGHVS, CDR2 FQNEAQ. CDR3: CASSLSTGVAYEQYF. As DNA, the CDR3 is TGTGCCAGCAGCTTATCCACAGGGGTGGCCTACGAGCAGTACTTC. Variable domain in full (rest from reference TRBV7-8 and TRBJ2-7): GAGVSQSPRYKVAKRGQDVALRCDPISGHVSLFWYQQALGQGPEFLTYFQNEAQLDKSGLPSDRFFAERPEGSVSTLKIQRTQQEDSAVYLCASSLSTGVAYEQYFGPGTRLTVT.